This TCR beta chain was sequenced for a study of T cell repertoires in cytomegalovirus infection. Study observations and caveats: HLA-C-restricted CMV-specific TCR beta clonotypes were dominant in the ex vivo response.

This clonotype was picked up many times. Its target is not known. The V gene's germline CDR1 is SEHNR and CDR2 FQNEAQ (reference sequence). V was clipped by 1 base and J by 0 bases, with 8 bases between them. The CDR3 is 15 residues long. Each CDR3 protein is one row after TCRdb ran MiXCR on the reads. This table holds a few hundred thousand distinct CDR3 sequences, 17% found once. Sequenced material: CD8+ T cells from PBMCs. The TCR comes from a human donor in good health (CMV status not recorded). Some clones in this sample may be carry-over from other donors' samples. The chain couples TRBV7-9 to TRBJ2-3; D gene ambiguous. CDR3 in amino acids: CASSLDRSSTDTQYF. The CDR3 bases are TGTGCCAGCAGCTTAGACCGGTCTAGCACAGATACGCAGTATTTT.